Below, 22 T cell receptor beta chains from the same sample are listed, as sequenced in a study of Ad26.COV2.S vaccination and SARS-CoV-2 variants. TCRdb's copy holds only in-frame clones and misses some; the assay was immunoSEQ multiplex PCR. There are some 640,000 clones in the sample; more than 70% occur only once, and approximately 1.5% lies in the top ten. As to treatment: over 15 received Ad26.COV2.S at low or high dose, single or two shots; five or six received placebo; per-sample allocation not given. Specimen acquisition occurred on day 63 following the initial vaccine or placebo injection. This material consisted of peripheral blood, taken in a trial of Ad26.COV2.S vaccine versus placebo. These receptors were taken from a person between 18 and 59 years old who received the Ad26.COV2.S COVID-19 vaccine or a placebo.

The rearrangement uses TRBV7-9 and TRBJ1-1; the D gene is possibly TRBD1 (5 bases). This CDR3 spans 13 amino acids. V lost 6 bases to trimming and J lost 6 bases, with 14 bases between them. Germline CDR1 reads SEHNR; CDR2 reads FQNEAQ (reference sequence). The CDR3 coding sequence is TGTGCCAGCAGTCGACAGAATTTACCTGAAGCTTTCTTT. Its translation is CASSRQNLPEAFF.

The CDR3 DNA follows: TGTGCCAGCACCCCCGGGACAAAGAACACCGGGGAGCTGTTTTTT. Translation: CASTPGTKNTGELFF. This chain connects TRBV2 to TRBJ2-2; D is perhaps TRBD1 (6 bases). The CDR3 is 15 amino acids. Germline lookup yields CDR1 SNHLY and CDR2 FYNNEI. The germline V and J ends were trimmed by 7 bases and 1 base, with 13 bases remaining between them.

The DNA of the CDR3 is TGCGCCAGCAGTGAGGGGATGACTAGCGGGAAGGCCTACGAGCAGTACTTC. It specifies CASSEGMTSGKAYEQYF. The chain uses TRBV10-1 and TRBJ2-7; TRBD2 agrees at 11 bases. Germline loops: CDR1 WNHNN, CDR2 SYGVQD (reference sequence). CDR3 size: 17 residues. Trimming at V came to 2 bases and at J to 2 bases, leaving 8 bases not matched to a gene.

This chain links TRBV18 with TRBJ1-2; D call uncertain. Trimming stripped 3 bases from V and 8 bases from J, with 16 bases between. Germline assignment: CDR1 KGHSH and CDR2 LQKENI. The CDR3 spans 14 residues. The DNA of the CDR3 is TGTGCCAGCTCACCCGGCCGACCTGAACGCGGCTACACCTTC. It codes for CASSPGRPERGYTF.

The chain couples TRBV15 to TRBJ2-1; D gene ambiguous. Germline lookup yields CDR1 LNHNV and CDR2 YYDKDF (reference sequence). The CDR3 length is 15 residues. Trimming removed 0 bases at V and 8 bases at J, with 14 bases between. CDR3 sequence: CATSRDQPSKDEQFF. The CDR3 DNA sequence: TGTGCCACCAGCAGAGATCAGCCTAGTAAGGATGAGCAGTTCTTC.

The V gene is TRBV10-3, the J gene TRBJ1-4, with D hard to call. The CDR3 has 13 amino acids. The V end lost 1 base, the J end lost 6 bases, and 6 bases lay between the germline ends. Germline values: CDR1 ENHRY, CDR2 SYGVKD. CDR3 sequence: CAISEWGYEKLFF. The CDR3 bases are TGTGCCATCAGTGAGTGGGGATATGAAAAACTGTTTTTT.

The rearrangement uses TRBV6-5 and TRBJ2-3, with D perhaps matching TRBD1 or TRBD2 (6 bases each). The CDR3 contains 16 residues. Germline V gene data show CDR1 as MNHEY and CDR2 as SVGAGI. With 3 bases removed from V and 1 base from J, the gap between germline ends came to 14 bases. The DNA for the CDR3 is TGTGCCAGCAGTTATTATTCGGGGGCGCGCACAGATACGCAGTATTTT. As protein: CASSYYSGARTDTQYF.

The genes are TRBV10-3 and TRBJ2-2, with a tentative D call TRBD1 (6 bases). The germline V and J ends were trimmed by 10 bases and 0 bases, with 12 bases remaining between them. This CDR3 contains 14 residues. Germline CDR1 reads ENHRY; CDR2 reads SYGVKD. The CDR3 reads CASRGGPNTGELFF. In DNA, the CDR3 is TGTGCCAGCAGGGGTGGGCCGAACACCGGGGAGCTGTTTTTT.

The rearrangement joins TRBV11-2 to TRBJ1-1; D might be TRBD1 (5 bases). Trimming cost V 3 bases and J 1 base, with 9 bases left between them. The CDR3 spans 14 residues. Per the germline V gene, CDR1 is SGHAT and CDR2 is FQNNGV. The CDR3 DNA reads TGTGCCAGCAGCTTGGACATTGCGAACACTGAAGCTTTCTTT. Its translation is CASSLDIANTEAFF.

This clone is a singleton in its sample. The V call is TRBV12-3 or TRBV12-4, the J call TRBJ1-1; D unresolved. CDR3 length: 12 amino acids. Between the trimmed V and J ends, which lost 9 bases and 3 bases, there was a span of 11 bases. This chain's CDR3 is CASFSWYTEAFF. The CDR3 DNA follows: TGTGCCAGTTTCTCCTGGTACACTGAAGCTTTCTTT.

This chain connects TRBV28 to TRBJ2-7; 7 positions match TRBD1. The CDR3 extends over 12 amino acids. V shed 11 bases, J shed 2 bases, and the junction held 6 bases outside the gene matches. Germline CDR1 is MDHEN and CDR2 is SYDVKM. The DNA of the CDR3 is TGTGCCGCGGGCAGGGGGACCTACGAGCAGTACTTC. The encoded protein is CAAGRGTYEQYF.

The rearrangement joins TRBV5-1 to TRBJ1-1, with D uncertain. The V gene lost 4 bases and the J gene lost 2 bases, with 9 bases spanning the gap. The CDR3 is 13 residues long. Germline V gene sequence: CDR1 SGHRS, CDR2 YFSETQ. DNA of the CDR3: TGCGCCAGCAGCCTGCCCTATAACACTGAAGCTTTCTTT. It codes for CASSLPYNTEAFF.

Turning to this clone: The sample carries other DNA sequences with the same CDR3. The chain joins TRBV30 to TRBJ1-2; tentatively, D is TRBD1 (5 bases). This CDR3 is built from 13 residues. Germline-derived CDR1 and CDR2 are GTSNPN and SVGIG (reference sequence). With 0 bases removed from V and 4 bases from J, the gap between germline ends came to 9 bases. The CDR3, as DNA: TGTGCCTGGAGTGTCGAGGGGATCTATGGCTACACCTTC. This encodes CAWSVEGIYGYTF.

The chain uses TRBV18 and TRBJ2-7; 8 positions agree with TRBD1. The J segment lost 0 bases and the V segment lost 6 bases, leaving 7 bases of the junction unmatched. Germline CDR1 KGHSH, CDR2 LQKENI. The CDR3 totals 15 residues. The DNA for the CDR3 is TGTGCCAGCTCCCTCTCCGGGACAGGCTCCTACGAGCAGTACTTC. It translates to CASSLSGTGSYEQYF.

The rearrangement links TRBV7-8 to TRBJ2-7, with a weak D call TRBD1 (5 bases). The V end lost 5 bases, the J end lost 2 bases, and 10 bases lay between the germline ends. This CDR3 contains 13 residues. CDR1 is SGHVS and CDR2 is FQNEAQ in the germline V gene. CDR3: CASSQTEAYEQYF. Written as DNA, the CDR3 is TGTGCCAGCAGCCAGACAGAAGCCTACGAGCAGTACTTC.

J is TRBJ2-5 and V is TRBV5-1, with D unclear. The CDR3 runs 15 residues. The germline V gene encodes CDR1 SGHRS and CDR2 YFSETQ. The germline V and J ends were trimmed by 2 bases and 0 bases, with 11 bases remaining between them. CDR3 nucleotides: TGCGCCAGCAGCTTAAACAGACTGTACCAAGAGACCCAGTACTTC. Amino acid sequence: CASSLNRLYQETQYF.

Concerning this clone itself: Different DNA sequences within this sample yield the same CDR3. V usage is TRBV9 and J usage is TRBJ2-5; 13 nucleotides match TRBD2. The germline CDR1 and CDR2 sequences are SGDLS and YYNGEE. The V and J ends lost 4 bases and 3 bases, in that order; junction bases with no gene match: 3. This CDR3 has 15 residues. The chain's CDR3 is CASSSGTSGKETQYF. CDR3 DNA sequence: TGTGCCAGCAGCTCAGGGACTAGCGGGAAAGAGACCCAGTACTTC.

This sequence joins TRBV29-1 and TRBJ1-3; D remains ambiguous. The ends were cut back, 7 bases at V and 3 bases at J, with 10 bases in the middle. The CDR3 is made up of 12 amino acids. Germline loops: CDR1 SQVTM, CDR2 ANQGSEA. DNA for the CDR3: TGCAGCGCTTTCCGGGGTGGAAACACCATATATTTT. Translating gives CSAFRGGNTIYF.

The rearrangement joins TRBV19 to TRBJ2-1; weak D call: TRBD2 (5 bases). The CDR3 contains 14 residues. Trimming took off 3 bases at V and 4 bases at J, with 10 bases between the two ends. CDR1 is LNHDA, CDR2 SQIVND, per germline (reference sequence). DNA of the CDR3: TGTGCCAGTAGTATGGGCGGGCTATACAATGAGCAGTTCTTC. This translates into CASSMGGLYNEQFF.

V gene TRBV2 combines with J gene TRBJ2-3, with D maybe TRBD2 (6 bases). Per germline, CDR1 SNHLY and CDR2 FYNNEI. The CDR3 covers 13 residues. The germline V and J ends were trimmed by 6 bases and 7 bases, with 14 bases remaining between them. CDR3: CASSSRRDNTQYF. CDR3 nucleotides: TGTGCCAGCAGCTCACGGCGGGATAATACGCAGTATTTT. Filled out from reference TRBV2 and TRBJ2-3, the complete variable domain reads EPEVTQTPSHQVTQMGQEVILRCVPISNHLYFYWYRQILGQKVEFLVSFYNNEISEKSEIFDDQFSVERPDGSNFTLKIRSTKLEDSAMYFCASSSRRDNTQYFGPGTRLTVL.

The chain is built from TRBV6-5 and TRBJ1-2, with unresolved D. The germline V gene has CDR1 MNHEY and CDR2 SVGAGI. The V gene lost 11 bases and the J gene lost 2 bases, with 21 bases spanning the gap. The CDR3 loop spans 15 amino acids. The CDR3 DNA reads TGTGCCCTGACCTCTACCTCTGACGGAAACTATGGCTACACCTTC. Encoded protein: CALTSTSDGNYGYTF.

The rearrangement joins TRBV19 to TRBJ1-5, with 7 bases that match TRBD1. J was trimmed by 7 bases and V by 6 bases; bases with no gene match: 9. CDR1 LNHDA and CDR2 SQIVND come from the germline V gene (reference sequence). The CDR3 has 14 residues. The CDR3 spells CASSQLGQFQPQHF. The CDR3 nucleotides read TGTGCCAGTAGCCAATTGGGACAGTTCCAGCCCCAGCATTTT. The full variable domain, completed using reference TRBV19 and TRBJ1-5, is DGGITQSPKYLFRKEGQNVTLSCEQNLNHDAMYWYRQDPGQGLRLIYYSQIVNDFQKGDIAEGYSVSREKKESFPLTVTSAQKNPTAFYLCASSQLGQFQPQHFGDGTRLSIL.